This section outlines one TCR beta chain sequence together with its context. Using immunoSEQ multiplex PCR, the repertoire was profiled, and TCRdb retains in-frame clones only, with some absent. The sample records about 280,000 clones, around 86% being singletons. These data belong to a study of blood T cell repertoires in COVID-19. The length of the CDR3 is 16 residues. J gave up 0 bases and V 5 bases, and 9 bases lay outside the gene matches. The germline V gene has CDR1 SGHAT and CDR2 FQNNGV. The rearrangement uses TRBV11-2 and TRBJ1-1; TRBD1 matches at 7 bases. Sequenced: peripheral blood. The TCR was taken from a woman in her 30s who had recovered from COVID-19. Written as DNA, the CDR3 is TGTGCCAGCAGCGCAAGTTGGGGGACAGTGAACACTGAAGCTTTCTTT. The encoded protein is CASSASWGTVNTEAFF.